The source of this TCR beta chain is a study of cytomegalovirus exposure and HLA in healthy donors. PCR employed 60 Vbeta and 13 Jbeta primers. Libraries were prepared by immunoSEQ multiplex PCR; TCRdb keeps only in-frame clonotypes and omits some of them. The table lists 150,000 to 250,000 clones, 70% to 85% of them singletons. Sequenced sample: PBMCs. This sequence originates from a boy aged 2 to 9 in good health and CMV-seronegative.

CDR3 coding DNA: TGTGCCAGCAGGGCTAGCGGGGGGGATACGCAGTATTTT. Protein: CASRASGGDTQYF. The chain employs TRBV27 and TRBJ2-3; TRBD2 matches at 11 bases. Trimming removed 6 bases from V and 6 bases from J; junction bases left unmatched: 2. Germline V gives CDR1 MNHEY, CDR2 SMNVEV (reference sequence). This CDR3 is built from 13 residues.